This TCR beta chain was sequenced during a study of blood T cell repertoires in COVID-19 (dated by TCRdb to the early 2020s). Broadly, across the study: Samples from collaborators originated in the United States, Italy and Spain and spanned both the acute and convalescent phases of COVID-19. The sample metadata nearly always contained a de-identified subject ID, COVID-19 status, age in years and sex. The dataset comprised deeply sampled blood TCRbeta repertoires from subjects exposed to, actively infected with, or recovered from COVID-19. The material from the prospective study consisted of cDNA or gDNA derived from T cells, B-cell-depleted T cells, or PBMCs. A freely available public database, intended as a resource for researchers studying the immune response to SARS-CoV-2, is where the repertoires were released. The samples were drawn from the first 160 participants of the ongoing ImmuneRACE study and from more than 1,000 subjects provided by 6 global collaborators. Where available, HLA class I and class II types were obtained from metadata supplied by the sample provider rather than from assay-based typing.

From the germline V gene, CDR1 is LGHNT and CDR2 is FRNRAP. Including cysteine and phenylalanine, the CDR3 has 13 amino acids. Only the CDR3 portion is preserved as DNA: 39 bases, with reading frame beginning at the first base. V is pared back by 8 bases and J by 1 base, with 10 bases lying between the germline termini. TCRbeta CDR3 regions were amplified from genomic DNA using the immunoSEQ Assay, a bias-controlled multiplex PCR. Per the source publication's procedure: The number of nucleated cells in each sample was estimated by amplification of reference gene primers within the assay. To quantify the absolute abundance of each unique TCRbeta CDR3 rearrangement, sequence reads were collapsed and filtered. For each sample, productive Simpson clonality was calculated as the square root of Simpson's diversity index over productive rearrangements. As stored in TCRdb, this immuneACCESS dataset retains in-frame rearrangements with V and J assigned. A fraction of the clones does not appear; measured against another copy, unresolved V genes explain less than half of the discrepancy, and the remainder lacks a known reason. V and J calls and clone size are given by that table; D and trimming were obtained from the DNA. Across this sample there are about 200,000 clones, with around 83% seen only once. 7% to 10% of the sample belongs to the ten largest clones.

Overall results and qualifications from the work: The amount of clinical and demographic metadata varied by source and participant and was provided uncurated.

In Seattle, one collaborating source enrolled patients while the infection was active and tracked those patients longitudinally over the course of disease. Collaborating institutions collected whole blood in K2EDTA tubes following their own protocols. Collaborator samples were shipped for TCRbeta analysis as frozen whole blood, isolated PBMCs, or DNA extracted from either sample type. A word on this clone: It lacks a known antigen. Base qualities are missing; no much larger clone stands one base away.

The receptor was derived from a woman older than 75 with COVID-19, enrolled during active disease. The chain is assembled from TRBV12-5 and TRBJ2-3, and the D gene may be TRBD1, 5 bases matching. The sequenced material came from peripheral blood. The CDR3 in this case is CASSPQGTDTQYF. The sequenced DNA is TGTGCTAGTTCCCCACAGGGCACAGATACGCAGTATTTT.